This entry concerns a single TCR beta chain. The data stem from a study of technical replicates of blood from four donors. Assay used: immunoSEQ multiplex PCR; TCRdb lists only in-frame clones, some missing. The sample consists of around 84,000 clones, around 94% of them appearing once. With 3 bases removed from V and 3 bases from J, the gap between germline ends came to 12 bases. The CDR3 contains 15 residues. CDR1 is LNHDA and CDR2 is SQIVND in the germline V gene (reference sequence). Sample: T cells isolated from PBMCs. The source is a human donor in good health. This sequence joins TRBV19 and TRBJ2-1; D is unresolved. CDR3 bases: TGTGCCAGTAGTATCCCCGACTTGCTCTACAATGAGCAGTTCTTC. It translates to CASSIPDLLYNEQFF.